This T cell receptor (beta chain) was found in a study of T-cell memory formation after mild COVID-19. Remarks on this clonotype: Its antigen is unknown.

5'RACE with constant-segment primers built TCRalpha and TCRbeta cDNA libraries with UMIs. TCRdb analysed the 5' RACE reads with MiXCR anew, one entry per CDR3 protein. The sample holds some 350,000 distinct CDR3 sequences, around a sixth seen once. Study-wide results and caveats: Cross-reactive memory apparently joined, as some responding clones appeared in pre-infection memory. CD4+ contracting clones were mainly CM and EM; CD8+ ones, EMRA. Day 15 to 85 contracting clones showed balanced CD4/CD8; later expanders leaned CD4+.

CDR1 and CDR2 from the germline V gene are SEHNR and FQNEAQ (reference sequence). This CDR3 has 15 amino acids. V was cut by 5 bases and J by 9 bases, with 17 bases left in between. This chain joins TRBV7-9 and TRBJ1-6; D call uncertain. The sequenced sample consisted of PBMCs or a T cell subset sorted from them (not recorded which). The TCR comes from a man aged 18-30 years who had mild COVID-19 (a few samples of this study predate the infection). Cell type and time point are not known. CDR3 in amino acids: CASSPTSAGRSPLHF. CDR3 coding DNA: TGTGCCAGCAGCCCTACATCCGCCGGTCGTTCACCCCTCCACTTT.